The next 10 T cell receptor beta chains were all read from a single sample in a study of T cells after yellow fever vaccination. From the 5' RACE reads, TCRdb called clonotypes with MiXCR, one entry per CDR3 protein. Among 510,000 or so distinct CDR3 sequences listed, 19% were seen once. This specimen consisted of PBMCs, obtained 15 days after the yellow fever booster vaccination. The receptors derive from a man aged 25 to 40 who received the YFV17D yellow fever vaccine.

V and J are TRBV19 and TRBJ2-3; 8 bases map to TRBD1. The CDR3 is 14 amino acids. The V gene's germline CDR1 is LNHDA and CDR2 SQIVND (reference sequence). V shed 6 bases and J 3 bases; nucleotides not matched to a gene: 5. Written as DNA, the CDR3 is TGTGCCAGTAGCGGACAGGGTATTACAGATACGCAGTATTTT. This translates into CASSGQGITDTQYF. The full variable domain, rest sourced from reference TRBV19 and TRBJ2-3, is DGGITQSPKYLFRKEGQNVTLSCEQNLNHDAMYWYRQDPGQGLRLIYYSQIVNDFQKGDIAEGYSVSREKKESFPLTVTSAQKNPTAFYLCASSGQGITDTQYFGPGTRLTVL.

This clonotype was counted only a few times. The chain carries TRBV27 and TRBJ2-7; D uncertain. V was clipped by 2 bases and J by 3 bases, with 11 bases between them. Germline V CDR1 and CDR2: MNHEY, SMNVEV (reference sequence). This CDR3 comprises 14 residues. The CDR3 DNA sequence: TGTGCCAGCAGTTTAAGTCGGGTAGACTACGAGCAGTACTTC. The encoded protein is CASSLSRVDYEQYF.

This clonotype appeared a few times. This rearrangement joins TRBV6-1 to TRBJ2-4; TRBD1 matches 7 bases. The CDR3 has 15 residues. Germline assignment: CDR1 MNHNS and CDR2 SASEGT. The ends lost 5 bases at V and 3 bases at J; junction bases unmatched: 7. DNA of the CDR3: TGTGCCAGCAGTAGTTTCCGGGACAGCAAAAACATTCAGTACTTC. Translation: CASSSFRDSKNIQYF.

The gene calls are TRBV6-1 and TRBJ2-1; 10 positions agree with TRBD2. CDR1 is MNHNS, CDR2 SASEGT, per germline. J was trimmed by 4 bases and V by 2 bases; bases with no gene match: 11. The CDR3 runs to 18 residues. The CDR3 DNA reads as TGTGCCAGCAGTGAACGGTCCCCACTAGCGGGAACTTACAATGAGCAGTTCTTC. Protein: CASSERSPLAGTYNEQFF.

This clonotype was seen a few times. The rearrangement uses TRBV5-5 and TRBJ2-5; D gene ambiguous. Trimming shortened V by 4 bases and J by 4 bases, and 17 bases separated the two germline ends. Germline-derived CDR1 and CDR2 are SGHKS and YYEKEE (reference sequence). This CDR3 comprises 15 residues. The CDR3 is CASSPPAEKGETQYF. As DNA, the CDR3 is TGTGCCAGCAGCCCTCCCGCCGAAAAGGGAGAGACCCAGTACTTC.

The chain has TRBV20-1 and TRBJ2-7; D unresolved. Germline loops: CDR1 DFQATT, CDR2 SNEGSKA (reference sequence). V lost 0 bases to trimming and J lost 4 bases, with 13 bases between them. The CDR3 spans 14 residues. CDR3 protein: CSARDYITPYEQYF. The CDR3 coding sequence is TGCAGTGCTAGAGACTACATCACCCCATACGAGCAGTACTTC.

This clonotype appeared a few times. The chain combines TRBV18 with TRBJ2-7; TRBD1 agrees at 8 bases. CDR1 and CDR2 (germline): KGHSH, LQKENI. This CDR3 has 14 residues. The V gene end was trimmed by 0 bases and the J gene end by 6 bases; junction bases not matched to a gene: 4. CDR3: CASSPPGTGGEQYF. CDR3 DNA sequence: TGTGCCAGCTCACCACCCGGGACAGGTGGCGAGCAGTACTTC. The full variable domain, with the rest looked up from reference TRBV18 and TRBJ2-7, is NAGVMQNPRHLVRRRGQEARLRCSPMKGHSHVYWYRQLPEEGLKFMVYLQKENIIDESGMPKERFSAEFPKEGPSILRIQQVVRGDSAAYFCASSPPGTGGEQYFGPGTRLTVT.

The genes are TRBV11-2 and TRBJ2-6; TRBD1 or TRBD2 may be the D gene (6 bases each). Trimming pared 6 bases from V and 1 base from J, leaving 22 bases between. Germline values: CDR1 SGHAT, CDR2 FQNNGV. The CDR3 contains 19 residues. The CDR3 sequence: CASSLPRGVKTSGANVLTF. DNA of the CDR3: TGTGCCAGCAGTCTCCCTAGGGGGGTTAAAACTTCTGGGGCCAACGTCCTGACTTTC.

The chain is built from TRBV27 and TRBJ2-7, with a weak D call TRBD1 (6 bases). The CDR3 runs 14 residues. Trimming cost V 6 bases and J 6 bases, with 18 bases left between them. The germline gives CDR1 MNHEY, CDR2 SMNVEV (reference sequence). The DNA of the CDR3 is TGTGCCAGCAGACCCGGGACACACTGGCTCGAGCAGTACTTC. Encoded protein: CASRPGTHWLEQYF.

This clonotype was observed a handful of times. This chain joins TRBV5-1 and TRBJ1-2; 10 positions agree with TRBD1. This CDR3 contains 14 residues. Germline V gene sequence: CDR1 SGHRS, CDR2 YFSETQ. V lost 4 bases, J lost 8 bases, and 8 bases stayed unmatched. The CDR3 DNA reads as TGCGCCAGCAGCACCGGGACAGGGGATGGGGGCTACACCTTC. Its translation: CASSTGTGDGGYTF.